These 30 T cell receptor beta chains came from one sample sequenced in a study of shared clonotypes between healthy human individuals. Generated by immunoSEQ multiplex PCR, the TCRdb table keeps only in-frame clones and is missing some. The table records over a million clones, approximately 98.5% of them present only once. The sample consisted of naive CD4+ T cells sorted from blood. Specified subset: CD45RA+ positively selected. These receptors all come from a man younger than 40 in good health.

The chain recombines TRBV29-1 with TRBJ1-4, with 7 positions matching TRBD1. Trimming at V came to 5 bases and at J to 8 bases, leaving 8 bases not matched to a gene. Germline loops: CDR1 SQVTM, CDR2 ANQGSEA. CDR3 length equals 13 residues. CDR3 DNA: TGCAGCGTTCTTGTCAGGGGGTACGAAAAACTGTTTTTT. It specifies CSVLVRGYEKLFF.

DNA of the CDR3: TGCGCCAGCAGCCAACCGACAGGGGCGAAGACTGAAGCTTTCTTT. This gives the protein CASSQPTGAKTEAFF. The chain has TRBV4-1 and TRBJ1-1, with 8 bases lining up with TRBD1. Trimming cost V 2 bases and J 5 bases; bases outside gene matches: 7. The CDR3 is 15 residues long. Germline V CDR1 and CDR2: MGHRA, YSYEKL.

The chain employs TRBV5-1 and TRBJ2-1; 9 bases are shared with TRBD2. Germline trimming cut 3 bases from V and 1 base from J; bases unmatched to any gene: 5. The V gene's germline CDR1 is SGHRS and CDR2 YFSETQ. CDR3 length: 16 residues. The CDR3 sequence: CASSSGLAESYNEQFF. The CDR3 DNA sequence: TGCGCCAGCAGCTCGGGACTAGCCGAATCCTACAATGAGCAGTTCTTC.

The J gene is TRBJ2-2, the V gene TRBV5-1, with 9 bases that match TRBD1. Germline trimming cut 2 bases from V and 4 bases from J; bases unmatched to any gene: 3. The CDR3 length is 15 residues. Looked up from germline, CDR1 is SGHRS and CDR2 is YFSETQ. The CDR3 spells CASSFGQGITGELFF. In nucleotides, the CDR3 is TGCGCCAGCAGCTTCGGACAGGGGATCACCGGGGAGCTGTTTTTT.

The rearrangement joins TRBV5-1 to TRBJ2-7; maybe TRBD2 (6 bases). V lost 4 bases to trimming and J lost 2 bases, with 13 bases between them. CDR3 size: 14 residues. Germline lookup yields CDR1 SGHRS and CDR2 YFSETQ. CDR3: CASSPGLQPYEQYF. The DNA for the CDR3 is TGCGCCAGCAGCCCGGGACTCCAGCCCTACGAGCAGTACTTC.

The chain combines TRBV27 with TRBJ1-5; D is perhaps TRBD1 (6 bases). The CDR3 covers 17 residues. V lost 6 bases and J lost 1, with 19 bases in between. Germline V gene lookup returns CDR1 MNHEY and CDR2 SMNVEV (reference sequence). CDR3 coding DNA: TGTGCCAGCAGACCTTACAATTTAAGGGGGAGCAATCAGCCCCAGCATTTT. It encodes CASRPYNLRGSNQPQHF.

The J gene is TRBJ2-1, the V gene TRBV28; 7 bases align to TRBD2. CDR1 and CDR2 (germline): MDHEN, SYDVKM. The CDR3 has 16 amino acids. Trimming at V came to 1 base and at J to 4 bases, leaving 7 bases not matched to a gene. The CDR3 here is CASSLSPAGLYNEQFF. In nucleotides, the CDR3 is TGTGCCAGCAGTTTATCTCCAGCGGGATTGTACAATGAGCAGTTCTTC.

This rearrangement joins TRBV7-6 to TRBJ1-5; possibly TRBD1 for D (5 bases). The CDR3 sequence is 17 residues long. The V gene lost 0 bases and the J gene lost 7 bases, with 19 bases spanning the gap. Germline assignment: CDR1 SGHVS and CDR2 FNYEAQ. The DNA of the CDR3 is TGTGCCAGCAGCTTAGCGCTGGGACGCGGAGCAGGACAGCCCCAGCATTTT. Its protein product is CASSLALGRGAGQPQHF.

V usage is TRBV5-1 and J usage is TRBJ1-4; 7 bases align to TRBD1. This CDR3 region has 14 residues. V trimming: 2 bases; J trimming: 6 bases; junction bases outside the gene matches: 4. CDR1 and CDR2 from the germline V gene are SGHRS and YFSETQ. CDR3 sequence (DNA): TGCGCCAGCAGCTTTTACAGGGGTGATGAAAAACTGTTTTTT. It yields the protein CASSFYRGDEKLFF.

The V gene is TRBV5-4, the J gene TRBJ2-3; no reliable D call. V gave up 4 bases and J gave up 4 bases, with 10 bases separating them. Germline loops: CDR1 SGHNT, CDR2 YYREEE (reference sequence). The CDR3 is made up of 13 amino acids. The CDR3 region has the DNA TGTGCCAGCAGCCCCGTAGTGTCAGATACGCAGTATTTT. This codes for CASSPVVSDTQYF.

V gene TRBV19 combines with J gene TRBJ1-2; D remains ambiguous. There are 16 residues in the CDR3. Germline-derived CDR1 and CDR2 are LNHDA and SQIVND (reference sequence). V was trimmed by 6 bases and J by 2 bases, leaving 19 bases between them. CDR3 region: CASRRLNSEPNYGYTF. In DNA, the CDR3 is TGTGCCAGTAGACGCCTAAACAGCGAACCGAACTATGGCTACACCTTC.

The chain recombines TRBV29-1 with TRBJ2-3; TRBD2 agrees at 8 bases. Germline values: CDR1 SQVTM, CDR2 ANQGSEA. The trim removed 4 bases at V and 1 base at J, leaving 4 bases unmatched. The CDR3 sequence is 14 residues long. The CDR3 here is CSVAGGPGTDTQYF. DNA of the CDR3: TGCAGCGTTGCGGGAGGGCCCGGCACAGATACGCAGTATTTT.

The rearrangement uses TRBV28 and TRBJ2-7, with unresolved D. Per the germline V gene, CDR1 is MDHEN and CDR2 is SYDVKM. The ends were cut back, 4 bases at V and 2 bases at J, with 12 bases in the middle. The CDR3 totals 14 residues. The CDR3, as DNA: TGTGCCAGCAGTTCCCCCGTGGGGACCTACGAGCAGTACTTC. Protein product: CASSSPVGTYEQYF.

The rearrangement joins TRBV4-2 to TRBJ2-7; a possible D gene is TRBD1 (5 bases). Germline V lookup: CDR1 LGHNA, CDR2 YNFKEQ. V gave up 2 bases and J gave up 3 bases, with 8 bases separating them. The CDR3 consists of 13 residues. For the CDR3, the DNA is TGTGCCAGCAGCCAAACCAGGGTCTACGAGCAGTACTTC. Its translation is CASSQTRVYEQYF.

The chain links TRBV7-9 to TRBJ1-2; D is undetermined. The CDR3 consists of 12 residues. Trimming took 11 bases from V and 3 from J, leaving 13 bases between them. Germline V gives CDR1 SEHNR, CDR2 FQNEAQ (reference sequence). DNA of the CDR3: TGTGCCGCAACAACCGGGCACTATGGCTACACCTTC. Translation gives CAATTGHYGYTF.

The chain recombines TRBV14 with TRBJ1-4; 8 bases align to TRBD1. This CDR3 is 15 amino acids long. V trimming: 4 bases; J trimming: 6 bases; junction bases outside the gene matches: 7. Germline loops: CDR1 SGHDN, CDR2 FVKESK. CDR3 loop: CASSLRTGFDEKLFF. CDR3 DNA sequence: TGTGCCAGCAGCCTACGGACAGGGTTTGATGAAAAACTGTTTTTT.

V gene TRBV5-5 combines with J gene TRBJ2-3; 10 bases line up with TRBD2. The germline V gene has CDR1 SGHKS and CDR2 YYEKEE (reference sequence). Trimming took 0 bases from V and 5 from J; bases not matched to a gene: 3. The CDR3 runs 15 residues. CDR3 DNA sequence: TGTGCCAGCAGCTTGGGGCTAGCGGGAGTAGATACGCAGTATTTT. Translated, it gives CASSLGLAGVDTQYF. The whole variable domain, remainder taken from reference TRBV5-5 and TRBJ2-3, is DAGVTQSPTHLIKTRGQQVTLRCSPISGHKSVSWYQQVLGQGPQFIFQYYEKEERGRGNFPDRFSARQFPNYSSELNVNALLLGDSALYLCASSLGLAGVDTQYFGPGTRLTVL.

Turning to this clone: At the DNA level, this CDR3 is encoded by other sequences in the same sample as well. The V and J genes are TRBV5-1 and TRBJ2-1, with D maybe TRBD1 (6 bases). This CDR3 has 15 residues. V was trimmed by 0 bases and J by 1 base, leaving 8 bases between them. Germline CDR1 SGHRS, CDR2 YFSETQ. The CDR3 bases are TGCGCCAGCAGCTTGGAACAGGGATCCTACAATGAGCAGTTCTTC. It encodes CASSLEQGSYNEQFF.

CDR3 protein: CARRKQGTVYEQYF. Written as DNA, the CDR3 is TGTGCCAGAAGAAAACAGGGTACGGTCTACGAGCAGTACTTC. This chain links TRBV5-3 with TRBJ2-7; D may be TRBD1 (6 bases). TRBV5-3 has ORF status, its function being uncertain. The CDR3 extends over 14 amino acids. V gave up 5 bases and J gave up 3 bases, with 15 bases separating them.

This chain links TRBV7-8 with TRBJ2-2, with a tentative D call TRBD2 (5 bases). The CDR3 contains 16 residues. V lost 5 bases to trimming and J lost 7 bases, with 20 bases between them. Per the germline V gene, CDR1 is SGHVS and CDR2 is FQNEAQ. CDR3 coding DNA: TGTGCCAGCAGCACGATAGGGTTTCGGGGTGACGGGGAGCTGTTTTTT. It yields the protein CASSTIGFRGDGELFF. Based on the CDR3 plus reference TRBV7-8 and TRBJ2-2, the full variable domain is GAGVSQSPRYKVAKRGQDVALRCDPISGHVSLFWYQQALGQGPEFLTYFQNEAQLDKSGLPSDRFFAERPEGSVSTLKIQRTQQEDSAVYLCASSTIGFRGDGELFFGEGSRLTVL.

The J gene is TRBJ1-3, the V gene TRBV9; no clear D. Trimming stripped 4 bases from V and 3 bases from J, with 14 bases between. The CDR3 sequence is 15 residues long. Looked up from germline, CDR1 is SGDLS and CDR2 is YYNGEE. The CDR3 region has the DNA TGTGCCAGCAGCCCCGCGGGGAGAGATGGAAACACCATATATTTT. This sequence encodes CASSPAGRDGNTIYF.

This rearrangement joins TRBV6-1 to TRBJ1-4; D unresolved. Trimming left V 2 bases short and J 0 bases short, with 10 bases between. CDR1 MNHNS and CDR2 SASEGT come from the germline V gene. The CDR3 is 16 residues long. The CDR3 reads CASSEHKGATNEKLFF. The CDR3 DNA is TGTGCCAGCAGTGAACATAAGGGAGCAACTAATGAAAAACTGTTTTTT.

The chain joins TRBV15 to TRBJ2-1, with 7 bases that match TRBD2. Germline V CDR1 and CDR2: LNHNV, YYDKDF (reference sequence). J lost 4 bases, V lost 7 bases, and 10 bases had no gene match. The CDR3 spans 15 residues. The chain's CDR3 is CATTYGASGYNEQFF. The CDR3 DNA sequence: TGTGCCACCACTTATGGGGCTAGCGGTTACAATGAGCAGTTCTTC.

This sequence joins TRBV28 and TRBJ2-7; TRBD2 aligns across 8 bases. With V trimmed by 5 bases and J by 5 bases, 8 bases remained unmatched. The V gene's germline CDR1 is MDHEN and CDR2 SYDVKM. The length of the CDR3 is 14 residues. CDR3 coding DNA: TGTGCCAGCAGTCCCGGGGGGGGGCGGCACGAGCAGTACTTC. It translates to CASSPGGGRHEQYF.

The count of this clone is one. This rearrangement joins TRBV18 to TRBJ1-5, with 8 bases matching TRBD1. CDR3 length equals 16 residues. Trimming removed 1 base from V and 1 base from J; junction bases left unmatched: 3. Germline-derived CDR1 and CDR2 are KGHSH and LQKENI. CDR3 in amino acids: CASSPRTGSSNQPQHF. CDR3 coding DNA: TGTGCCAGCTCACCACGGACAGGGTCCAGCAATCAGCCCCAGCATTTT.

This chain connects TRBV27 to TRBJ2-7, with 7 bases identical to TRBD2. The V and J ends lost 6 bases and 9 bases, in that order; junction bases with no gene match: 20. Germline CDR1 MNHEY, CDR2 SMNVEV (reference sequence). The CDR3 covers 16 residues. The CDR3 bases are TGTGCCAGCAGCCCCCGACCCGGCCCAGCGGGAATAGGGCAGTACTTC. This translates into CASSPRPGPAGIGQYF.

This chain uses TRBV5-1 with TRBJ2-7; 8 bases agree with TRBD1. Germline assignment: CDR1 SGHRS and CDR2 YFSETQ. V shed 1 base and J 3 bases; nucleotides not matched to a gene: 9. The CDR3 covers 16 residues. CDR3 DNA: TGCGCCAGCAGCTTGTTAGGGGACAGGAGACTCTACGAGCAGTACTTC. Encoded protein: CASSLLGDRRLYEQYF. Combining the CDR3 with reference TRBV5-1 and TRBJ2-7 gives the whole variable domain KAGVTQTPRYLIKTRGQQVTLSCSPISGHRSVSWYQQTPGQGLQFLFEYFSETQRNKGNFPGRFSGRQFSNSRSEMNVSTLELGDSALYLCASSLLGDRRLYEQYFGPGTRLTVT.

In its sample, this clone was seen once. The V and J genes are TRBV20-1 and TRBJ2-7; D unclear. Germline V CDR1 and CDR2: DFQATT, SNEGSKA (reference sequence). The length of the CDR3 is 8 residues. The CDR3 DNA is TGCAGGATGGGGGAGCAGTACTTC. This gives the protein CRMGEQYF.

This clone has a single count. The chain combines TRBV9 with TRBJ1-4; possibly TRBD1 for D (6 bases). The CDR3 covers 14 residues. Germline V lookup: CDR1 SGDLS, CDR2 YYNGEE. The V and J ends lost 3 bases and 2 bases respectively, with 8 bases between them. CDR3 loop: CASSATGTNEKLFF. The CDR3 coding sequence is TGTGCCAGCAGCGCGACAGGCACTAATGAAAAACTGTTTTTT.

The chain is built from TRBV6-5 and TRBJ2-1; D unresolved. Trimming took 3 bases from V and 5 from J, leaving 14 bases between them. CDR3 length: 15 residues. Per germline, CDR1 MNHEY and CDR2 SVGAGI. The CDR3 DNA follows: TGTGCCAGCAGTTATATACGGAGTCCCAACAATGAGCAGTTCTTC. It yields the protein CASSYIRSPNNEQFF.